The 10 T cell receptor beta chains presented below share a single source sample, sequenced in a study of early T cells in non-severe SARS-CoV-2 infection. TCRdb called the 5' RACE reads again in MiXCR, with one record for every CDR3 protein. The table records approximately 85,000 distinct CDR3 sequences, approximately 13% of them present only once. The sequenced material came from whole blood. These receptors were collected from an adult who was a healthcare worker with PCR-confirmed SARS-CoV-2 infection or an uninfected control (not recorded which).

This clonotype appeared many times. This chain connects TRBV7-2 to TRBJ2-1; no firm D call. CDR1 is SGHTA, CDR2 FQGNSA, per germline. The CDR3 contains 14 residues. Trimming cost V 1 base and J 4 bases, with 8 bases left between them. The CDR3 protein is CASSLEAAYNEQFF. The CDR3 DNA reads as TGTGCCAGCAGCTTAGAAGCTGCGTACAATGAGCAGTTCTTC.

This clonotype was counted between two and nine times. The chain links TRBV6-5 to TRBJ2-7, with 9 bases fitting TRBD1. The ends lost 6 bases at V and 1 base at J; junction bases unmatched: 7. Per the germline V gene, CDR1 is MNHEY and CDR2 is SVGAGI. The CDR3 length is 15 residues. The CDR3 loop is CASRDGTGWSYEQYF. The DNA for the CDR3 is TGTGCCAGCAGGGACGGGACAGGGTGGTCCTACGAGCAGTACTTC.

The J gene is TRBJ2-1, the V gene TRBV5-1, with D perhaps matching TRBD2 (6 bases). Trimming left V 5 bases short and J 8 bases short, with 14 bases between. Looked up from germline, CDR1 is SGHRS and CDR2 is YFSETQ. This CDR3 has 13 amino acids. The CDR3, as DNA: TGCGCCAGCAGTCCCGGGTCTAGCGATGAGCAGTTCTTC. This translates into CASSPGSSDEQFF.

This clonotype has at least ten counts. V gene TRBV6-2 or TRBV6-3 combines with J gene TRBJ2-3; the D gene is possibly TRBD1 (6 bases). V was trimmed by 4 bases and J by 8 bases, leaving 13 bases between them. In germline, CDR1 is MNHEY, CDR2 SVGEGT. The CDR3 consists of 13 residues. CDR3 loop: CASSSDSRGTQYF. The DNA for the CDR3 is TGTGCCAGCAGTTCGGACAGCCGTGGTACGCAGTATTTT.

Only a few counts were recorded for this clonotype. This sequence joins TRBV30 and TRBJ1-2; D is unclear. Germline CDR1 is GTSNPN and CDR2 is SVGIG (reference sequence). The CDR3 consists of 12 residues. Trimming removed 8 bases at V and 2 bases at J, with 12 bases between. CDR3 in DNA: TGTGCCGCATCTCGAGAAAACTATGGCTACACCTTC. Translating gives CAASRENYGYTF.

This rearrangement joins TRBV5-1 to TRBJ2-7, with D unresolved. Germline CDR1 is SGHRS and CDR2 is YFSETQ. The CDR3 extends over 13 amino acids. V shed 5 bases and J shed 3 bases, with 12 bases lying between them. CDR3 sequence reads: CASSYGPFYEQYF. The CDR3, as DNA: TGCGCCAGCAGTTATGGGCCCTTCTACGAGCAGTACTTC.

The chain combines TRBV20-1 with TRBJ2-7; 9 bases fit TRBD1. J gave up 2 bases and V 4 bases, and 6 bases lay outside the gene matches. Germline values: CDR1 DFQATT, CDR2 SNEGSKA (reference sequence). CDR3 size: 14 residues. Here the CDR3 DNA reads TGCAGTGCTACTTGGACAGGGGCCCCCTACGAGCAGTACTTC. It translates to CSATWTGAPYEQYF.

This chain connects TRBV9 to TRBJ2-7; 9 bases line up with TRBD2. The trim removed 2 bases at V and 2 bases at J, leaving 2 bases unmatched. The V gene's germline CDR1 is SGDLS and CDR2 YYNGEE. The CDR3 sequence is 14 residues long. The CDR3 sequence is CASSVSGGPYEQYF. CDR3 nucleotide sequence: TGTGCCAGCAGCGTTAGCGGGGGCCCCTACGAGCAGTACTTC.

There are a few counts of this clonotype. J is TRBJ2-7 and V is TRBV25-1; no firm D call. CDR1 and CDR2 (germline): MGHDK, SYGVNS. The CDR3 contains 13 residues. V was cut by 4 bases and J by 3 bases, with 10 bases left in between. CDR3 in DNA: TGTGCCAGCAGTGGTAGCAGTTTCTACGAGCAGTACTTC. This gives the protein CASSGSSFYEQYF.

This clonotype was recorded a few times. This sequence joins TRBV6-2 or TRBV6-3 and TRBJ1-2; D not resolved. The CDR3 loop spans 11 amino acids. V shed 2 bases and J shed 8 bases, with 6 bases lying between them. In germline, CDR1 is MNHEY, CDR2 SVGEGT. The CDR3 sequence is CASSYAGGYTF. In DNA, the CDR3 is TGTGCCAGCAGTTACGCCGGAGGCTACACCTTC.